This T cell receptor (beta chain) is from a study of cytomegalovirus exposure and HLA in healthy donors. General study results and limits: In the analysis, some V segments, TRBV6-2 and TRBV6-3 included, were excluded as indistinguishable. Cytomegalovirus status was reportedly diagnosed by the classifier with high specificity and sensitivity. The productive fraction for most TCR beta V segments was about 90% or about 30% in an earlier analysis.

The primer mix had 60 Vbeta and 13 Jbeta primers. Profiling relied on immunoSEQ multiplex PCR, and the TCRdb table lists in-frame clones only, not all of them. The table has 120,000 or so clones, less than 85% seen once. On this clone: Its antigen is not identified.

V was pared by 2 bases and J by 1 base, with 3 bases of the junction left unmatched. The CDR3 is made up of 16 amino acids. The germline gives CDR1 SEHNR, CDR2 FQNEAQ (reference sequence). The receptor's source is a man aged 25-45 years in good health and CMV-seropositive. The V call is TRBV7-9, the J call TRBJ2-5, with TRBD2 matching over 11 bases. Input material: PBMCs. CDR3 coding DNA: TGTGCCAGCAGCTTAATGGGACTAGCGGCCCAAGAGACCCAGTACTTC. Its protein product is CASSLMGLAAQETQYF.